The clone carrying this TCR beta chain was seen only a few times. What it recognizes is unknown. These data belong to a study of T cells in Graves' hyperthyroidism and ophthalmopathy. Notes on the study in general: In blood, most of the thyroid clonotypes expanded above 0.001 were also present.

Ophthalmopathy cases met thresholds of Clinical Activity Score at least 3, NOSPECS grade at least 4 and duration under 3 months. Diagnoses were made from clinical symptoms, serum measures (thyroxine and TRAb), thyroid ultrasound and orbital computed tomography. RNA transcripts served as the template for amplifying TCR beta CDR3 regions. Researchers ran a first-round RT-PCR on the TCR CDR3 using the HTBI primer set. TCRdb called the multiplex PCR reads again in MiXCR, with one record for every CDR3 protein. Of around 500,000 distinct CDR3 sequences listed, around 16% were seen once; the top ten hold approximately 30%. Trimming stripped 0 bases from V and 4 bases from J, with 10 bases between. Germline values: CDR1 GTSNPN, CDR2 SVGIG (reference sequence). CDR3 size: 14 residues.

This sequence originates from a woman in her 30s with Graves' ophthalmopathy. Sequencing was done on a sample of blood. This chain joins TRBV30 and TRBJ2-1, with unresolved D. The CDR3 bases are TGTGCCTGGAGTGTAGAGGCAGTATACAATGAGCAGTTCTTC. This translates into CAWSVEAVYNEQFF.